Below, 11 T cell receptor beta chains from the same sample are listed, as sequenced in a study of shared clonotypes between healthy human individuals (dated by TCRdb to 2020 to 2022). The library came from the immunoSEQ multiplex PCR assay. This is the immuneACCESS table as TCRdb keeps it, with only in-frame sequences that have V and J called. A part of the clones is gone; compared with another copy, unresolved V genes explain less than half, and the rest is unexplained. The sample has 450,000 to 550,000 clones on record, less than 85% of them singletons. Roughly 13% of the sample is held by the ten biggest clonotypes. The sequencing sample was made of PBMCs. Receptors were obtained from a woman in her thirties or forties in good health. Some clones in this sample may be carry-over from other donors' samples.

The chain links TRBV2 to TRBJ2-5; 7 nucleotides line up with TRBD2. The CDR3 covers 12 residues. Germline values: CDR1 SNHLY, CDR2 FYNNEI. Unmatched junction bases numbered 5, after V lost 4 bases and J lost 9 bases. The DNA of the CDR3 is TGTGCCAGCAGTGGTTGGGGGGGGGCCCAGTACTTC. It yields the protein CASSGWGGAQYF.

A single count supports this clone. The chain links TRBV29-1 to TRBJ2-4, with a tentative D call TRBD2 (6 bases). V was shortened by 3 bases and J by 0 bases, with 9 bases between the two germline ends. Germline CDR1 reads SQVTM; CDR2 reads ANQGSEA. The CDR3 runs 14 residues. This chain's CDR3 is CSVDVGGAKNIQYF. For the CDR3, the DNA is TGCAGCGTTGATGTGGGAGGAGCCAAAAACATTCAGTACTTC. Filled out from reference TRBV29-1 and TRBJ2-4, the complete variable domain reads SAVISQKPSRDICQRGTSLTIQCQVDSQVTMMFWYRQQPGQSLTLIATANQGSEATYESGFVIDKFPISRPNLTFSTLTVSNMSPEDSSIYLCSVDVGGAKNIQYFGAGTRLSVL.

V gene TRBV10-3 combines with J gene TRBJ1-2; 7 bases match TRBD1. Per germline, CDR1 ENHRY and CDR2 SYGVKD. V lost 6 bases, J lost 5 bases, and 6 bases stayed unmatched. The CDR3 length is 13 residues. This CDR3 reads CAISGQVLYGYTF. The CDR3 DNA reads TGTGCCATCAGCGGACAGGTTCTTTATGGCTACACCTTC.

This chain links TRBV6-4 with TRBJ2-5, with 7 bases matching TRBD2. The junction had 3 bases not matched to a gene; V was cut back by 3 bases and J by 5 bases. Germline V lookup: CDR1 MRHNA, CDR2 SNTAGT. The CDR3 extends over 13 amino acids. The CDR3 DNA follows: TGTGCCAGCAGTGAGCGGGAGACGGAGACCCAGTACTTC. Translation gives CASSERETETQYF.

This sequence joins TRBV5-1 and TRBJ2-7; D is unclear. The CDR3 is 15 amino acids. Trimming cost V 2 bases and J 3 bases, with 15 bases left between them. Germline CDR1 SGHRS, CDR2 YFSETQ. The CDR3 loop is CASSLNRAPFYEQYF. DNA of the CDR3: TGCGCCAGCAGCTTAAATCGGGCCCCGTTCTACGAGCAGTACTTC.

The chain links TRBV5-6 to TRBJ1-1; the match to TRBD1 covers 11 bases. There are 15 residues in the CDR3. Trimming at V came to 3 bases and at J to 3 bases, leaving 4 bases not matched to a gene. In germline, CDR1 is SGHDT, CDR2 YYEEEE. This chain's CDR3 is CASSSKDRGHTEAFF. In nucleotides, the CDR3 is TGTGCCAGCAGCTCTAAGGACAGGGGGCACACTGAAGCTTTCTTT.

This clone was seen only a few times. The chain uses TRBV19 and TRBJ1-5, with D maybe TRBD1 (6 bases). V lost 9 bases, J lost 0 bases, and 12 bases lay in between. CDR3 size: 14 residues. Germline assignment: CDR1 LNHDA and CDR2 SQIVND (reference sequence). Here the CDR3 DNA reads TGTGCCAGGGGTCAGGGGTTTAGCAATCAGCCCCAGCATTTT. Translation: CARGQGFSNQPQHF. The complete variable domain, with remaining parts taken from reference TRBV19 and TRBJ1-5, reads DGGITQSPKYLFRKEGQNVTLSCEQNLNHDAMYWYRQDPGQGLRLIYYSQIVNDFQKGDIAEGYSVSREKKESFPLTVTSAQKNPTAFYLCARGQGFSNQPQHFGDGTRLSIL.

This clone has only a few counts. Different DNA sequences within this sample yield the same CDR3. The CDR3 region is CASSDSSGSYNEQFF. CDR3 in DNA: TGTGCCAGCAGTGACTCTAGCGGGAGTTACAATGAGCAGTTCTTC. V and J are TRBV6-4 and TRBJ2-1; 9 bases fit TRBD2. Trimming took 0 bases from V and 4 from J; bases not matched to a gene: 1. This CDR3 has 15 residues. Germline CDR1 and CDR2: MRHNA and SNTAGT.

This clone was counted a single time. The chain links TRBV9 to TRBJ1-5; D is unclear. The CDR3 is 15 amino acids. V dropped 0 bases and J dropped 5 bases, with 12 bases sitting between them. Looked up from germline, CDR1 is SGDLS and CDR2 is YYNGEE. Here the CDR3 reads CASSVDPRKDQPQHF. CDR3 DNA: TGTGCCAGCAGCGTAGATCCCAGGAAAGATCAGCCCCAGCATTTT.

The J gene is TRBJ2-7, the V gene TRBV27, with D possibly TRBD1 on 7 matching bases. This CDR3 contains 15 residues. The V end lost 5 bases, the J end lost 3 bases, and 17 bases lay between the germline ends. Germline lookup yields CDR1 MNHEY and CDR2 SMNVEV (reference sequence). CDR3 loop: CASSPRGTVNYEQYF. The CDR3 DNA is TGTGCCAGCAGTCCCCGGGGGACAGTGAACTACGAGCAGTACTTC.

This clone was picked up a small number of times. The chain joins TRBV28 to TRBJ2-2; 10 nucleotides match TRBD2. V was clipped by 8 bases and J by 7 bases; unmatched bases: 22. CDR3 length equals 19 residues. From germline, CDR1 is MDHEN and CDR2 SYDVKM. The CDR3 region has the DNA TGTGCCAGCGCGTACACTCCCGGGGCTAGCGGGAGTAAAGGCGGGGAGCTGTTTTTT. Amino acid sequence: CASAYTPGASGSKGGELFF. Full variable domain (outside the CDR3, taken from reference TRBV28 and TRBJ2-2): DVKVTQSSRYLVKRTGEKVFLECVQDMDHENMFWYRQDPGLGLRLIYFSYDVKMKEKGDIPEGYSVSREKKERFSLILESASTNQTSMYLCASAYTPGASGSKGGELFFGEGSRLTVL.